The entry that follows covers one T cell receptor beta chain sequence. The record originates from a study of blood T cells in healthy people across ages. CDR1 and CDR2 (germline): LGHDT, YNNKEL (reference sequence). This CDR3 has 15 residues. Deletions cut 5 bases from V and 1 base from J, with 14 bases between. The use of a sample-barcoded 5' primer and a J-beta primer mix characterized a second PCR of about 6 to 11 cycles. Each CDR3 protein gets one entry after TCRdb re-called the 5' RACE reads with MiXCR. The sample contains roughly 1,500,000 distinct CDR3 sequences, roughly 32% of which appear only once.

Sequencing was performed on blood. The J gene is TRBJ2-5, the V gene TRBV3-1; no clear D gene. The sequence was obtained from a woman in her thirties in good health. CDR3 sequence: CASSYVLGSQETQYF. CDR3 DNA sequence: TGTGCCAGCAGCTACGTCTTAGGCAGCCAAGAGACCCAGTACTTC.